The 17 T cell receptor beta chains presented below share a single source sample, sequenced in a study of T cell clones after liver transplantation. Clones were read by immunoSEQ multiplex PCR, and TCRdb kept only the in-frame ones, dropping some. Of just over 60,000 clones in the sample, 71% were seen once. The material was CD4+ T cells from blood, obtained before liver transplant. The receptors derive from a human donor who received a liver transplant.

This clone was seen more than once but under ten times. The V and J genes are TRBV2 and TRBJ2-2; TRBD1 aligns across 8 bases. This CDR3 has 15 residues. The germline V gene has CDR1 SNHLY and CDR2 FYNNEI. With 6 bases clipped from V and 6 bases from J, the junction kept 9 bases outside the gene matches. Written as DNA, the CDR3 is TGTGCCAGCAGACGGGACAGGTCCGTTTCCGGGGAGCTGTTTTTT. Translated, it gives CASRRDRSVSGELFF.

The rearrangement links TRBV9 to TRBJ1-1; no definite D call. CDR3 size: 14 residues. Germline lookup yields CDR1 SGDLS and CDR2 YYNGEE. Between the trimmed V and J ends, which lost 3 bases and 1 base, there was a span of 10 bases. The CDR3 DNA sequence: TGTGCCAGCAGCGCCCCAGGAGGGAACACTGAAGCTTTCTTT. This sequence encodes CASSAPGGNTEAFF.

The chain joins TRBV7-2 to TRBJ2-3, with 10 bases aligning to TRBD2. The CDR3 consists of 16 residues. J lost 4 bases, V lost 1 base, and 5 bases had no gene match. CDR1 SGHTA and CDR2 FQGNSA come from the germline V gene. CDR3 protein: CASSLGTAGGPDTQYF. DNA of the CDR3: TGTGCCAGCAGCTTAGGAACAGCGGGGGGGCCAGATACGCAGTATTTT.

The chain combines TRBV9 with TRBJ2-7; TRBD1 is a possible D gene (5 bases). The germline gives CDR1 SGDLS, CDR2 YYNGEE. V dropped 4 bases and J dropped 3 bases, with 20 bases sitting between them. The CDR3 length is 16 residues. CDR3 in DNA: TGTGCCAGCAGCCCGCGACAGCTTAGTACAGGCTACGAGCAGTACTTC. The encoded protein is CASSPRQLSTGYEQYF.

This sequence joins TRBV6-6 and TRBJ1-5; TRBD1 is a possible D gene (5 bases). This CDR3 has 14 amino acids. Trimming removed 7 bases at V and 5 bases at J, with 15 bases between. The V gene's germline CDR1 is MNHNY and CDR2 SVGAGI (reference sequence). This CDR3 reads CASINQGMDQPQHF. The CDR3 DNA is TGTGCCAGCATCAATCAGGGTATGGATCAGCCCCAGCATTTT.

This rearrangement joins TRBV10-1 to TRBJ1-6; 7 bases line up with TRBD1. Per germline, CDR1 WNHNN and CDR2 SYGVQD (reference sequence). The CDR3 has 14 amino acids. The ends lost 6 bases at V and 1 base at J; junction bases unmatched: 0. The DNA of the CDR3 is TGCGCCAGCAGGGGACAGTCCTATAATTCACCCCTCCACTTT. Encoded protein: CASRGQSYNSPLHF.

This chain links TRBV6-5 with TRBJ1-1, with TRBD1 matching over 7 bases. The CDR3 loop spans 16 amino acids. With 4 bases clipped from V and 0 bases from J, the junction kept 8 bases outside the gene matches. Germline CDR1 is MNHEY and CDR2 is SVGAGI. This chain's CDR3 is CASSSLRTGMNTEAFF. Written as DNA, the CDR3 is TGTGCCAGCAGTTCCTTACGGACAGGAATGAACACTGAAGCTTTCTTT.

For the CDR3, the DNA is TGTGCCAGCAGCTACGACATTTATGGCTACACCTTC. Its protein product is CASSYDIYGYTF. V and J are TRBV5-4 and TRBJ1-2, with unresolved D. V dropped 3 bases and J dropped 5 bases, with 8 bases sitting between them. Looked up from germline, CDR1 is SGHNT and CDR2 is YYREEE (reference sequence). This CDR3 contains 12 residues.

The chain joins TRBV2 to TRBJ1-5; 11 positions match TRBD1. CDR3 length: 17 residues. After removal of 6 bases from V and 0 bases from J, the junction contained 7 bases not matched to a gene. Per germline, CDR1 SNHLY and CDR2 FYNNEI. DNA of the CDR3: TGTGCCAGCAGGCCAGGGACAGGGGGAAATAGCAATCAGCCCCAGCATTTT. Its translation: CASRPGTGGNSNQPQHF.

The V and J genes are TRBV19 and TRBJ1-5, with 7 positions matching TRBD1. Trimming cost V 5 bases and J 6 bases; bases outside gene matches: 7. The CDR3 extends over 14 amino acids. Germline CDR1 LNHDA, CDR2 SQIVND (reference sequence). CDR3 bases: TGTGCCAGTAGTTCTCAGGGGGTAAGTCAGCCCCAGCATTTT. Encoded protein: CASSSQGVSQPQHF.

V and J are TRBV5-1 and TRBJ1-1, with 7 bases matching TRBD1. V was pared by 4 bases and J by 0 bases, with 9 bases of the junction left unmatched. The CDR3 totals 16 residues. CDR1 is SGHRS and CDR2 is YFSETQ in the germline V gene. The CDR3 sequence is CASSDRDSNMNTEAFF. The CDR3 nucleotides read TGCGCCAGCAGCGACCGGGACAGCAACATGAACACTGAAGCTTTCTTT.

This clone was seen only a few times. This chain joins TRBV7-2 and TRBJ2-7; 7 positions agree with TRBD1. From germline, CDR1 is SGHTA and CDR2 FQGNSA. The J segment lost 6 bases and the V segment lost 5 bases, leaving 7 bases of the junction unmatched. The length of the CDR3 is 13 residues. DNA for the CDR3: TGTGCCAGCAGCCTCCAGGGGGTCGGCGAGCAGTACTTC. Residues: CASSLQGVGEQYF.

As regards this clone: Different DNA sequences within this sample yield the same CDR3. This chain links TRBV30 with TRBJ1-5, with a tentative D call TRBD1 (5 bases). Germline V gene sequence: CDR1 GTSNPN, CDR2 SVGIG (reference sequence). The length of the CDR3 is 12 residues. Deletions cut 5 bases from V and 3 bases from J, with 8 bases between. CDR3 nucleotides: TGTGCCTGGGGACAAAACAATCAGCCCCAGCATTTT. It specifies CAWGQNNQPQHF.

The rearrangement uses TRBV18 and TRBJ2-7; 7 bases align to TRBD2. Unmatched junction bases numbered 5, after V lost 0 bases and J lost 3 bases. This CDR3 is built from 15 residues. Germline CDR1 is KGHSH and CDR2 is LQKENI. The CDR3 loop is CASSPPNGDYYEQYF. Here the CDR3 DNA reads TGTGCCAGCTCACCACCGAACGGGGACTACTACGAGCAGTACTTC.

The CDR3 reads CASSRQGNEQFF. The CDR3 region has the DNA TGTGCCAGCAGTAGACAGGGGAATGAGCAGTTCTTC. The rearrangement links TRBV5-6 to TRBJ2-1; 8 nucleotides match TRBD1. The CDR3 totals 12 residues. The V and J ends lost 5 bases and 7 bases, in that order; junction bases with no gene match: 2. Germline V CDR1 and CDR2: SGHDT, YYEEEE.

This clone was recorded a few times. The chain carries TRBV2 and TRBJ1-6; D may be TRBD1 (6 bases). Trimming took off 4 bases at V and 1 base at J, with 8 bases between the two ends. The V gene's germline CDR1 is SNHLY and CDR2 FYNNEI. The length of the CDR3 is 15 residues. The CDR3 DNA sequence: TGTGCCAGCAGTGGTGACAGGTCCTATAATTCACCCCTCCACTTT. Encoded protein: CASSGDRSYNSPLHF.

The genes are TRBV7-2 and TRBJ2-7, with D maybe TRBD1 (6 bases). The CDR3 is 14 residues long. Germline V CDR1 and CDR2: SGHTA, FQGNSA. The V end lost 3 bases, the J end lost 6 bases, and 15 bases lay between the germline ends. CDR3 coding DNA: TGTGCCAGCAGCTTTCTCCAGGGGTCCGGCGAGCAGTACTTC. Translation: CASSFLQGSGEQYF.